Below, one T cell receptor beta chain is given with its context. TCRdb reanalyzed the 5' RACE reads, giving one entry per CDR3 protein sequence and no DNA. This sample's clone table lists some 150,000 distinct CDR3 sequences. This sample is drawn from a study of monozygotic twins with inflammatory bowel disease. Germline V CDR1 and CDR2: MDHEN, SYDVKM. The CDR3 extends over 16 amino acids. This clonotype was obtained from a human donor with ulcerative colitis or Crohn's disease, or a healthy co-twin of an affected twin (not recorded which). The rearrangement links TRBV28 to TRBJ2-5; TCRdb gives TRBD1 as the D gene, but with no DNA this cannot be confirmed. The sequenced sample was blood. The CDR3 here is CASSPLTSGDKKTQYF.